The 22 T cell receptor beta chains given below trace back to one sample, sequenced in a study of tumor-infiltrating lymphocytes in primary liver carcinoma. Unsorted whole blood supplied the RNA, and germline DNA was extracted too. The researchers produced TCR beta cDNA from approximately 460 ng total RNA with a constant-region primer. Libraries for TCR beta were built through three nested multiplex PCR rounds, which together made up a slightly modified ARM-PCR procedure. Rounds one and two of PCR, each of roughly 10 cycles, were primed with TRBV1-TRBV30 forward primers and a C-beta reverse primer. Each CDR3 protein gets one entry after TCRdb re-called the multiplex PCR reads with MiXCR. The sample lists 310,000 or so distinct CDR3 sequences, approximately 54% occurring once. Sequencing was performed on peripheral blood. The receptors derive from a woman in her thirties with primary liver carcinoma and hepatitis B virus infection.

To note about this clonotype: This likely comes from a read error, as the CDR3 has no conserved phenylalanine or tryptophan at its end. The chain carries TRBV29-1 and TRBJ2-7; 8 bases are shared with TRBD1. Trimming removed 4 bases from V and 4 bases from J; junction bases left unmatched: 0. The CDR3 is 11 residues long. Germline CDR1 SQVTM, CDR2 ANQGSEA. CDR3 in amino acids: CSVGTGYEQYI. The CDR3 DNA reads as TGCAGCGTTGGGACAGGGTACGAGCAGTACATC.

As regards this clonotype: A read error may explain this, as a much larger clone is one base away. V gene TRBV6-5 combines with J gene TRBJ2-7; D is perhaps TRBD2 (6 bases). The germline gives CDR1 MNHEY, CDR2 SVGAGI. V shed 7 bases and J shed 6 bases, with 19 bases lying between them. The CDR3 sequence is 14 residues long. CDR3 sequence reads: CASKTSGWVVEQYF. The CDR3 coding sequence is TGTGCCAGCAAGACGAGCGGGTGGGTAGTCGAGCAGTACTTC.

Note on this clonotype: Because the CDR3 is missing its conserved closing phenylalanine or tryptophan, this is likely a read error. The chain combines TRBV11-2 with TRBJ1-5; D is perhaps TRBD1 (6 bases). The better agreement between TRBJ2-3 and the DNA end casts doubt on the J call. The CDR3 spans 13 residues. The V gene's germline CDR1 is SGHAT and CDR2 FQNNGV. For the CDR3, the DNA is TGTGCCAGCAGCCCTGGACAGAATCAGCCCCAGTATCTT. It encodes CASSPGQNQPQYL.

This clonotype has just one count. A read error may explain this, as a much larger clone is one base away. The rearrangement joins TRBV29-1 to TRBJ2-5; tentatively, D is TRBD1 (7 bases). Germline CDR1 and CDR2: SQVTM and ANQGSEA. This CDR3 region has 13 residues. CDR3 region: CSVGRGLTEAQYF. CDR3 DNA: TGCAGCGTTGGGAGGGGGCTTACAGAGGCCCAGTACTTC.

As regards this clonotype: A much larger clone differs from this one at a single base, so this may be a read error. The chain has TRBV12-3 or TRBV12-4 and TRBJ2-1, with TRBD2 identical over 9 bases. The CDR3 has 16 residues. V trimming: 6 bases; J trimming: 5 bases; junction bases outside the gene matches: 11. The CDR3 spells CASSFRLAVGNNEQFF. CDR3 bases: TGTGCCAGCAGCTTCCGACTAGCGGTGGGAAACAATGAGCAGTTCTTC.

The chain recombines TRBV12-3 or TRBV12-4 with TRBJ2-1; the D gene is possibly TRBD2 (6 bases). With 7 bases removed from V and 1 base from J, the gap between germline ends came to 35 bases. The CDR3 is made up of 22 amino acids. CDR3 amino acids: CASTAWVRGTQSPQGSYNEQFF. The DNA for the CDR3 is TGTGCCAGCACAGCCTGGGTCCGCGGGACCCAATCACCCCAGGGTTCCTACAATGAGCAGTTCTTC.

In this sample, this clonotype turned up a few times. The rearrangement joins TRBV13 to TRBJ1-2; 8 bases line up with TRBD1. The germline V gene encodes CDR1 PRHDT and CDR2 FYEKMQ (reference sequence). CDR3 length: 14 amino acids. Trimming at V came to 6 bases and at J to 8 bases, leaving 11 bases not matched to a gene. Written as DNA, the CDR3 is TGTGCCAGCAGACAAAGGGGGGACAGGTCCGGCTACACCTTC. Residues: CASRQRGDRSGYTF.

Regarding this clonotype: A read error is possible here, since a much larger clone lies one base away. The chain couples TRBV6-2 or TRBV6-3 to TRBJ2-7; 13 bases match TRBD2. Germline assignment: CDR1 MNHEY and CDR2 SVGEGT. The CDR3 consists of 18 residues. V lost 7 bases, J lost 7 bases, and 19 bases stayed unmatched. The CDR3 protein is CASKRIGLAGEGATEQYF. DNA of the CDR3: TGTGCCAGCAAACGAATTGGACTAGCGGGAGAGGGCGCGACGGAGCAGTACTTC.

The sample holds one count of this clonotype. This may come from a read error, since a much larger clone is one base off. The CDR3 carries no conserved terminal phenylalanine or tryptophan, so it likely arises from a read error. The chain uses TRBV12-3 or TRBV12-4 and TRBJ2-7; D gene ambiguous. This CDR3 is 13 amino acids long. V lost 4 bases, J lost 1 base, and 8 bases lay in between. The CDR3 sequence is CASSSTRSYEQYS. The CDR3 DNA reads TGTGCCAGCAGTTCAACTCGTTCCTACGAGCAGTACTCC.

Comment on this clonotype: A junction end diverges from the germline sequence, so it may reflect a read error. The chain links TRBV11-2 to TRBJ2-7; D gene unclear. Germline V gene sequence: CDR1 SGHAT, CDR2 FQNNGV. The CDR3 length is 12 residues. Here the CDR3 reads CVSSLVGYEQYF. The CDR3 DNA reads TGTGTCAGCAGCTTAGTGGGGTACGAGCAGTACTTT. Complete variable domain (other parts from reference TRBV11-2 and TRBJ2-7): EAGVAQSPRYKIIEKRQSVAFWCNPISGHATLYWYQQILGQGPKLLIQFQNNGVVDDSQLPKDRFSAERLKGVDSTLKIQPAKLEDSAVYLCVSSLVGYEQYFGPGTRLTVT.

The chain is built from TRBV11-3 and TRBJ1-2, with TRBD1 as a possible D gene (5 bases). The CDR3 length is 14 residues. The germline CDR1 and CDR2 sequences are SGHNT and YENEEA. Trimming left V 9 bases short and J 3 bases short, with 17 bases between. CDR3 nucleotide sequence: TGTGCCAGTAGCCCCGACAGACTTGACTATGGCTACACCTTC. It is translated as CASSPDRLDYGYTF.

As for this clonotype: The CDR3 does not close with the conserved phenylalanine or tryptophan, likely indicating a read error. This chain links TRBV7-9 with TRBJ1-5; no clear D gene. The V and J ends lost 5 bases and 6 bases respectively, with 17 bases between them. Germline V lookup: CDR1 SEHNR, CDR2 FQNEAQ (reference sequence). The CDR3 consists of 15 residues. The CDR3 sequence: CASSLTTDPGQPQHS. The CDR3 nucleotides are TGTGCCAGCAGCCTAACGACGGACCCGGGTCAGCCCCAGCATTCT.

In the case of this clonotype: A much larger clone differs by one base, so this may be a read error. The rearrangement joins TRBV4-2 to TRBJ2-7, with a possible D match to TRBD1 (5 bases). The germline V gene encodes CDR1 LGHNA and CDR2 YNFKEQ. The V end was cut by 3 bases, the J end by 2 bases, with 14 bases between. The CDR3 contains 15 residues. Here the CDR3 reads CASSQSLGAAYEQYF. The CDR3, as DNA: TGTGCCAGCAGCCAGAGCCTAGGGGCAGCCTACGAGCAGTACTTC.

This clonotype was observed a handful of times. The chain uses TRBV30 and TRBJ1-1; 7 nucleotides agree with TRBD1. With 4 bases clipped from V and 2 bases from J, the junction kept 7 bases outside the gene matches. Per germline, CDR1 GTSNPN and CDR2 SVGIG (reference sequence). This CDR3 region has 14 residues. CDR3 in DNA: TGTGCCTGGACTGGGGACAGAATAAACACTGAAGCTTTCTTT. It is translated as CAWTGDRINTEAFF.

Concerning this clonotype: One end of the junction varies from germline; a read error may be responsible. This chain joins TRBV11-2 and TRBJ2-6; 9 nucleotides align to TRBD1. This CDR3 comprises 17 residues. Germline V CDR1 and CDR2: SGHAT, FQNNGV. The CDR3 here is CASAPGQGSSGANALTF. DNA for the CDR3: TGTGCCAGCGCCCCGGGACAGGGTAGTTCCGGGGCCAACGCCCTGACTTTC.

This clonotype came up many times. DNA for the CDR3: TGTGCCAGCAGGGGGGGGACTAGCGGATACACAGATACGCAGTATTTT. Protein: CASRGGTSGYTDTQYF. The V gene is TRBV6-2 or TRBV6-3, the J gene TRBJ2-3; 11 bases are a match to TRBD2. Germline CDR1 MNHEY, CDR2 SVGEGT. The CDR3 contains 16 residues. Trimming at V came to 6 bases and at J to 2 bases, leaving 7 bases not matched to a gene.

The genes are TRBV18 and TRBJ2-1, with D possibly matching TRBD1 (6 bases). V lost 2 bases and J lost 4, with 24 bases in between. Germline CDR1 and CDR2: KGHSH and LQKENI. This CDR3 is built from 19 residues. The CDR3, as DNA: TGTGCCAGCTCACCAATAGTACGCTCCGGGCAGGGGCTTTACAATGAGCAGTTCTTC. The encoded protein is CASSPIVRSGQGLYNEQFF.

The chain is built from TRBV11-3 and TRBJ2-1; the D gene is possibly TRBD2 (7 bases). Between the trimmed V and J ends, which lost 8 bases and 8 bases, there was a span of 25 bases. This CDR3 has 16 amino acids. Per the germline V gene, CDR1 is SGHNT and CDR2 is YENEEA. This chain's CDR3 is CASGAENPGGGDEQFF. The CDR3 nucleotides read TGTGCCAGCGGCGCAGAAAACCCGGGGGGCGGGGATGAGCAGTTCTTC.

This clonotype was seen ten or more times. This chain links TRBV11-2 with TRBJ1-5; TRBD1 is a possible D gene (6 bases). From germline, CDR1 is SGHAT and CDR2 FQNNGV. V was cut by 5 bases and J by 2 bases, with 16 bases left in between. CDR3 length: 16 amino acids. CDR3 residues: CASSQDRIVGNQPQHF. CDR3 bases: TGTGCCAGCAGCCAAGACAGGATTGTGGGCAATCAGCCCCAGCATTTT. The full variable domain, its missing parts supplied by reference TRBV11-2 and TRBJ1-5, is EAGVAQSPRYKIIEKRQSVAFWCNPISGHATLYWYQQILGQGPKLLIQFQNNGVVDDSQLPKDRFSAERLKGVDSTLKIQPAKLEDSAVYLCASSQDRIVGNQPQHFGDGTRLSIL.

As for this clonotype: A much larger clone differs by one base, so this may be a read error. The chain links TRBV6-5 to TRBJ2-4; possible D gene TRBD2, 6 bases. The V gene lost 6 bases and the J gene lost 3 bases, with 18 bases spanning the gap. Looked up from germline, CDR1 is MNHEY and CDR2 is SVGAGI. There are 16 residues in the CDR3. The CDR3 nucleotides are TGTGCCAGCAGCTCAGGGACTCCAAGACACAAAAACATTCAGTACTTC. Translated, it gives CASSSGTPRHKNIQYF.

This clonotype occurred many times. The rearrangement joins TRBV29-1 to TRBJ2-1; no firm D call. The CDR3 totals 13 residues. V shed 4 bases and J shed 6 bases, with 13 bases lying between them. CDR1 is SQVTM, CDR2 ANQGSEA, per germline. CDR3 sequence (DNA): TGCAGCGTTGTAGAGCCGGCACTCAATGAGCAGTTCTTC. Amino acid sequence: CSVVEPALNEQFF.

Only a few counts were recorded for this clonotype. Since a much larger clone is just one base distant, this may be a read error. The chain combines TRBV12-5 with TRBJ2-2, with 12 nucleotides matching TRBD2. Germline CDR1 and CDR2: LGHNT and FRNRAP. The CDR3 has 17 amino acids. The CDR3 sequence is CTSIPSGRARGTGELFF. The CDR3 nucleotides read TGTACTAGTATCCCTAGCGGGAGGGCCAGGGGGACCGGGGAGCTGTTTTTT.